The 20 T cell receptor beta chains presented below share a single source sample, sequenced in a study of blood T cell repertoires in COVID-19. TCRdb keeps only in-frame clones here, not all; method: immunoSEQ multiplex PCR. The sample consists of approximately 87,000 clones, approximately 78% of them appearing once. Source material: peripheral blood. The receptors come from a woman older than 75 with acute or convalescent COVID-19.

The J gene is TRBJ1-5, the V gene TRBV6-5; the D is unclear. V shed 7 bases and J shed 7 bases, with 11 bases lying between them. This CDR3 has 12 amino acids. CDR1 and CDR2 (germline): MNHEY, SVGAGI. The CDR3 DNA reads TGTGCCAGCACCGAGGGATGGCAGCCCCAGCATTTT. Protein: CASTEGWQPQHF.

The chain carries TRBV7-2 and TRBJ1-5; the D is unclear. The CDR3 runs to 13 residues. Trimming took 5 bases from V and 3 from J, leaving 8 bases between them. Germline loops: CDR1 SGHTA, CDR2 FQGNSA. The CDR3: CASSLLDNQPQHF. CDR3 nucleotides: TGTGCCAGCAGCCTGCTAGACAATCAGCCCCAGCATTTT.

This clone was counted a few times. The CDR3 here is CASSASTGGKNQPQHF. The DNA for the CDR3 is TGTGCCAGTAGTGCCTCGACAGGGGGAAAGAATCAGCCCCAGCATTTT. The chain uses TRBV19 and TRBJ1-5; TRBD1 agrees at 9 bases. The CDR3 is 16 amino acids. Germline CDR1 and CDR2: LNHDA and SQIVND (reference sequence). The V gene end was trimmed by 5 bases and the J gene end by 4 bases; junction bases not matched to a gene: 9.

The chain is built from TRBV10-3 and TRBJ1-5; D possibly corresponds to TRBD1 (5 bases). Germline-derived CDR1 and CDR2 are ENHRY and SYGVKD. V was shortened by 6 bases and J by 4 bases, with 19 bases between the two germline ends. This CDR3 comprises 16 residues. DNA for the CDR3: TGTGCCATCAGCGAAGGGGTACGTGGTGGTAATCAGCCCCAGCATTTT. As protein: CAISEGVRGGNQPQHF.

This sequence joins TRBV5-1 and TRBJ2-5; TRBD1 might be the D (5 bases). V lost 6 bases and J 1 base, leaving 10 bases between the germline ends. The CDR3 loop spans 13 amino acids. Germline V gene lookup returns CDR1 SGHRS and CDR2 YFSETQ. CDR3 coding DNA: TGCGCCAGCATGCAGGACACCCAAGAGACCCAGTACTTC. Translation gives CASMQDTQETQYF.

The chain carries TRBV19 and TRBJ1-5; TRBD1 matches 10 bases. The germline V gene has CDR1 LNHDA and CDR2 SQIVND (reference sequence). The CDR3 has 14 residues. J gave up 2 bases and V 7 bases, and 2 bases lay outside the gene matches. This CDR3 is CASTGTGGNQPQHF. The CDR3 DNA follows: TGTGCCAGTACGGGGACAGGGGGCAATCAGCCCCAGCATTTT.

V gene TRBV3-1 (or the pseudogene TRBV3-2) combines with J gene TRBJ2-1; 9 bases line up with TRBD1. The V gene end was trimmed by 5 bases and the J gene end by 5 bases; junction bases not matched to a gene: 7. Germline assignment: CDR1 LGHDT and CDR2 YNNKEL (reference sequence). This CDR3 has 15 residues. The CDR3 DNA reads as TGTGCCAGCAGCATACCGGGACAGGGTGACAATGAGCAGTTCTTC. Encoded protein: CASSIPGQGDNEQFF.

Worth noting for this clone: The sample holds other DNA sequences that translate to the same CDR3. The CDR3 loop reads CASSPRDRNYEQYF. Here the CDR3 DNA reads TGTGCCAGCAGTCCCCGGGACAGAAACTACGAGCAGTACTTC. The gene calls are TRBV28 and TRBJ2-7; the match to TRBD1 covers 7 bases. CDR1 is MDHEN, CDR2 SYDVKM, per germline. V lost 5 bases to trimming and J lost 3 bases; unmatched junction nucleotides: 7. CDR3 length equals 14 residues.

The J gene is TRBJ2-1, the V gene TRBV30; D uncertain. V was cut by 7 bases and J by 10 bases, with 11 bases left in between. The CDR3 extends over 10 amino acids. Germline V gene data show CDR1 as GTSNPN and CDR2 as SVGIG (reference sequence). The CDR3 reads CASAEEEQFF. CDR3 in DNA: TGTGCCTCGGCCGAGGAGGAGCAGTTCTTC.

This chain joins TRBV7-9 and TRBJ1-2; 9 bases agree with TRBD1. The germline V gene has CDR1 SEHNR and CDR2 FQNEAQ (reference sequence). The V and J ends lost 7 bases and 2 bases, in that order; junction bases with no gene match: 5. There are 14 residues in the CDR3. CDR3 loop: CASTRQGVNYGYTF. The DNA for the CDR3 is TGTGCCAGCACCAGACAGGGGGTGAACTATGGCTACACCTTC.

The rearrangement joins TRBV29-1 to TRBJ1-2; TRBD1 matches at 9 bases. Germline trimming cut 4 bases from V and 8 bases from J; bases unmatched to any gene: 5. The CDR3 loop spans 12 amino acids. Germline V gene data show CDR1 as SQVTM and CDR2 as ANQGSEA. CDR3 nucleotides: TGCAGCGTTGCCCGGGACAGGGAAGGCTACACCTTC. Translated, it gives CSVARDREGYTF.

J is TRBJ2-7 and V is TRBV18, with TRBD2 identical over 7 bases. The CDR3 runs to 13 residues. Germline V gene sequence: CDR1 KGHSH, CDR2 LQKENI. The trim removed 3 bases at V and 5 bases at J, leaving 4 bases unmatched. The CDR3 DNA follows: TGTGCCAGCTCACCGGGGGGGGTCCACGAGCAGTACTTC. Encoded protein: CASSPGGVHEQYF.

This clone has just one count. V usage is TRBV6-5 and J usage is TRBJ2-2; 12 bases agree with TRBD1. V lost 3 bases, J lost 7 bases, and 6 bases stayed unmatched. Germline V gene data show CDR1 as MNHEY and CDR2 as SVGAGI. This CDR3 comprises 16 residues. CDR3 DNA sequence: TGTGCCAGCAGTTATGGGGACAGGGGGCTCTTCGGGGAGCTGTTTTTT. It yields the protein CASSYGDRGLFGELFF.

The chain uses TRBV10-2 and TRBJ2-5; a weak D match, TRBD2 (6 bases). Trimming took 6 bases from V and 5 from J, leaving 16 bases between them. Germline V gene data show CDR1 as WSHSY and CDR2 as SAAADI. The CDR3 extends over 14 amino acids. The CDR3 sequence is CASRPLSGGETQYF. In DNA form, the CDR3 reads TGCGCCAGCAGGCCCCTAAGTGGGGGGGAGACCCAGTACTTC.

V gene TRBV2 combines with J gene TRBJ1-5; TRBD1 matches 10 bases. Germline V lookup: CDR1 SNHLY, CDR2 FYNNEI. Trimming at V came to 3 bases and at J to 4 bases, leaving 9 bases not matched to a gene. This CDR3 region has 17 residues. CDR3 sequence reads: CASSDWTGGRSNQPQHF. CDR3 nucleotide sequence: TGTGCCAGCAGTGACTGGACAGGGGGAAGGAGTAATCAGCCCCAGCATTTT.

This rearrangement joins TRBV7-9 to TRBJ2-7; maybe TRBD1 (5 bases). Trimming removed 1 base at V and 1 base at J, with 8 bases between. This CDR3 has 14 amino acids. Per germline, CDR1 SEHNR and CDR2 FQNEAQ (reference sequence). CDR3 DNA: TGTGCCAGCAGCTTAGGTGGACAATCCTACGAGCAGTACTTC. This codes for CASSLGGQSYEQYF.

This chain uses TRBV24-1 with TRBJ2-5, with TRBD1 identical over 8 bases. The CDR3 consists of 14 residues. After removal of 9 bases from V and 2 bases from J, the junction contained 7 bases not matched to a gene. The V gene's germline CDR1 is KGHDR and CDR2 SFDVKD. CDR3 nucleotides: TGTGCCACCGGGCCGGGACAGGCACAAGAGACCCAGTACTTC. It translates to CATGPGQAQETQYF.

The V call is TRBV7-9, the J call TRBJ1-5; D not certain. Germline loops: CDR1 SEHNR, CDR2 FQNEAQ (reference sequence). The CDR3 contains 14 residues. The V end lost 1 base, the J end lost 2 bases, and 6 bases lay between the germline ends. In nucleotides, the CDR3 is TGTGCCAGCAGCTTAGACAGCCGCAATCAGCCCCAGCATTTT. It codes for CASSLDSRNQPQHF.

The chain employs TRBV5-4 and TRBJ1-2; 8 bases align to TRBD1. The germline V gene has CDR1 SGHNT and CDR2 YYREEE (reference sequence). CDR3 size: 16 residues. V dropped 5 bases and J dropped 4; count of bases not matched to a gene: 13. The CDR3 nucleotides are TGTGCCAGCAGACGTTCAGCAGGGGGCTCTGTCTATGGCTACACCTTC. Translated, it gives CASRRSAGGSVYGYTF.

This chain links TRBV7-6 with TRBJ1-4, with D possibly TRBD1 on 6 matching bases. This CDR3 is 15 amino acids long. With 4 bases removed from V and 6 bases from J, the gap between germline ends came to 15 bases. Germline loops: CDR1 SGHVS, CDR2 FNYEAQ. The CDR3: CASSSLTGYDEKLFF. The CDR3 DNA follows: TGTGCCAGCAGCTCGCTGACAGGTTATGATGAAAAACTGTTTTTT.